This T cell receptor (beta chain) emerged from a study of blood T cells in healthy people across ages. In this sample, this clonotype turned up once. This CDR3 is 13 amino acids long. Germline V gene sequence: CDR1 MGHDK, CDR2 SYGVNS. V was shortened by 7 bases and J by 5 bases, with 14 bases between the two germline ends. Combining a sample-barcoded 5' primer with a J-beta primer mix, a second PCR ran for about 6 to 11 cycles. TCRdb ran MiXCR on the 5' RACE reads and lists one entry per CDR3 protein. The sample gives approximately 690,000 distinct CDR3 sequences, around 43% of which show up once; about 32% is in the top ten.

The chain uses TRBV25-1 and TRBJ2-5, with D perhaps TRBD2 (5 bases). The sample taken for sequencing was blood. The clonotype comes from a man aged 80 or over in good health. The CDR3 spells CASNLAPWETQYF. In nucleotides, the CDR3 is TGTGCCAGCAATCTAGCTCCGTGGGAGACCCAGTACTTC.